This TCR beta chain came from a study of cytomegalovirus exposure and HLA in healthy donors. The donors belonged to the roughly 130-subject validation cohort, separate from the 666-subject first cohort. Sequencing used immunoSEQ multiplex PCR; TCRdb keeps in-frame clones, though not all of them. Of 200,000 to 300,000 clones listed, about 83% were seen once; the top ten hold less than 3%. General study findings and limits: A few CMV-associated chains were confirmed in vitro to be specific for CMV antigens. There were fewer than 200 TCR beta chains listed as cytomegalovirus-associated.

To note about this clone: Antigen specificity is unknown.

Sequences were obtained from PBMCs. The receptor was derived from a young man in good health and CMV-seronegative.

For the CDR3, the DNA is TGTGCCAGCAGTCCGGACAGGGGAAATGAAAAACTGTTTTTT. This sequence encodes CASSPDRGNEKLFF. The rearrangement joins TRBV2 to TRBJ1-4; 9 nucleotides line up with TRBD1. V shed 5 bases, J shed 5 bases, and the junction held 3 bases outside the gene matches. Germline V gene lookup returns CDR1 SNHLY and CDR2 FYNNEI. The CDR3 extends over 14 amino acids.